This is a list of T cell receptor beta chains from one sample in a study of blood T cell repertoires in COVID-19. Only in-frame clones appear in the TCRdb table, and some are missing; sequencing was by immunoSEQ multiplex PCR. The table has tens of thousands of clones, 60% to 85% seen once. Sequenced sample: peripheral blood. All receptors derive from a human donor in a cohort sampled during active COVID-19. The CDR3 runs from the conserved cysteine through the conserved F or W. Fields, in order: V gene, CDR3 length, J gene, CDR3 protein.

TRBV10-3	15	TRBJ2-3	CAISEGLANTDTQYF
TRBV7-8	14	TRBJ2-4	CASSPRTRKNIQYF
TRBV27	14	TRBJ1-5	CASSPIQGNQPQHF
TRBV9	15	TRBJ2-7	CASRPDRGSSYEQYF
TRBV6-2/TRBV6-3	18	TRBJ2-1	CASSYSIGRRVAYNEQFF
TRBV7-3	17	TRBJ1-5	CASSYQGHPPAHQPQHF
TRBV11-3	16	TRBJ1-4	CASSSRGGPTNEKLFF
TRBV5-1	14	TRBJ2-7	CASSLQGPPYEQYF
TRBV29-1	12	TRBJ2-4	CSVGTAENIQYF
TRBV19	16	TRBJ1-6	CASSTLSTAYNSPLHF
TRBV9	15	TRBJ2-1	CASSVGGGEYNEQFF
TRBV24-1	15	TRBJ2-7	CATSDPPREYYEQYF
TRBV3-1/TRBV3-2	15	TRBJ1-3	CASSRRAGGVNTIYF